The 24 T cell receptor beta chains below all came from one sample that was sequenced in a study of radiotherapy plus CTLA-4 blockade in lung cancer. Assay: immunoSEQ multiplex PCR; the TCRdb copy retains only in-frame clones and omits some. The repertoire includes about 45,000 clones, 73% of them detected once, and 3.5% sits in the top ten. Sequenced material: peripheral blood, taken from a patient treated with radiotherapy plus ipilimumab. All receptors derive from a human donor with non-small cell lung cancer who had a complete response to radiotherapy plus ipilimumab.

This clone was seen more than once but under ten times. The chain has TRBV25-1 and TRBJ2-2; possibly TRBD2 for D (5 bases). The CDR3 contains 16 residues. Germline CDR1 reads MGHDK; CDR2 reads SYGVNS. The V end was cut by 1 base, the J end by 5 bases, with 14 bases between. The CDR3 sequence: CASSEFVGSGTGELFF. CDR3 nucleotide sequence: TGTGCCAGCAGTGAATTCGTAGGGTCGGGGACCGGGGAGCTGTTTTTT. Full variable domain (missing parts from reference TRBV25-1 and TRBJ2-2): EADIYQTPRYLVIGTGKKITLECSQTMGHDKMYWYQQDPGMELHLIHYSYGVNSTEKGDLSSESTVSRIRTEHFPLTLESARPSHTSQYLCASSEFVGSGTGELFFGEGSRLTVL.

V is TRBV5-8 and J is TRBJ2-3; no reliable D call. Trimming took 1 base from V and 6 from J, leaving 3 bases between them. This CDR3 has 11 residues. CDR1 SGHTS and CDR2 YDEGEE come from the germline V gene. The CDR3 bases are TGTGCCAGCAGCTTGTCGGATACGCAGTATTTT. It is translated as CASSLSDTQYF.

The chain employs TRBV4-1 and TRBJ2-5; 12 bases match TRBD2. Trimming removed 0 bases from V and 5 bases from J; junction bases left unmatched: 4. Germline V gives CDR1 MGHRA, CDR2 YSYEKL. The CDR3 loop spans 16 amino acids. The CDR3 reads CASSQEGLAGGETQYF. Here the CDR3 DNA reads TGCGCCAGCAGCCAAGAAGGGCTAGCGGGAGGGGAGACCCAGTACTTC.

The CDR3 loop reads CSVETPGQGARPYGYTF. The CDR3, as DNA: TGCAGCGTTGAAACGCCGGGACAGGGGGCAAGGCCCTATGGCTACACCTTC. J is TRBJ1-2 and V is TRBV29-1, with 12 bases that match TRBD1. CDR3 size: 17 residues. After removal of 2 bases from V and 4 bases from J, the junction contained 11 bases not matched to a gene. CDR1 SQVTM and CDR2 ANQGSEA come from the germline V gene.

This chain connects TRBV2 to TRBJ1-2; maybe TRBD1 (5 bases). The V end was cut by 6 bases, the J end by 3 bases, with 11 bases between. The CDR3 totals 13 residues. Looked up from germline, CDR1 is SNHLY and CDR2 is FYNNEI. This CDR3 reads CASSRQQDYGYTF. The CDR3 bases are TGTGCCAGCAGCAGACAGCAAGACTATGGCTACACCTTC.

V usage is TRBV9 and J usage is TRBJ1-2; tentatively, D is TRBD1 (6 bases). CDR3 size: 15 residues. Germline V gives CDR1 SGDLS, CDR2 YYNGEE. Trimming removed 5 bases at V and 2 bases at J, with 16 bases between. The CDR3 loop reads CASRDIGQSNYGYTF. Written as DNA, the CDR3 is TGTGCCAGCAGGGACATAGGACAGAGCAACTATGGCTACACCTTC.

The chain employs TRBV7-9 and TRBJ2-3; 7 bases agree with TRBD2. Looked up from germline, CDR1 is SEHNR and CDR2 is FQNEAQ (reference sequence). This CDR3 has 16 amino acids. V trimming: 6 bases; J trimming: 0 bases; junction bases outside the gene matches: 9. CDR3 loop: CASRSRWRESTDTQYF. CDR3 nucleotide sequence: TGTGCCAGCAGGTCCAGATGGCGGGAGAGCACAGATACGCAGTATTTT. The full variable domain, in which reference TRBV7-9 and TRBJ2-3 provide the parts outside the CDR3, is DTGVSQNPRHKITKRGQNVTFRCDPISEHNRLYWYRQTLGQGPEFLTYFQNEAQLEKSRLLSDRFSAERPKGSFSTLEIQRTEQGDSAMYLCASRSRWRESTDTQYFGPGTRLTVL.

V is TRBV5-1 and J is TRBJ2-6, with D perhaps TRBD1 (6 bases). Germline lookup yields CDR1 SGHRS and CDR2 YFSETQ. V lost 8 bases and J 4 bases, leaving 13 bases between the germline ends. This CDR3 region has 14 residues. CDR3 coding DNA: TGCGCCAGTTCAGGGGCGGGCGGGGCCAACGTCCTGACTTTC. Translation gives CASSGAGGANVLTF. The entire variable domain, with the rest obtained from reference TRBV5-1 and TRBJ2-6, is as follows: KAGVTQTPRYLIKTRGQQVTLSCSPISGHRSVSWYQQTPGQGLQFLFEYFSETQRNKGNFPGRFSGRQFSNSRSEMNVSTLELGDSALYLCASSGAGGANVLTFGAGSRLTVL.

The J gene is TRBJ2-1, the V gene TRBV7-9; 7 bases align to TRBD2. The CDR3 covers 15 residues. The germline gives CDR1 SEHNR, CDR2 FQNEAQ (reference sequence). Unmatched junction bases numbered 7, after V lost 1 base and J lost 7 bases. CDR3 nucleotide sequence: TGTGCCAGCAGCTTAGGGGCGGGAGCGATTAATGAGCAGTTCTTC. Its translation: CASSLGAGAINEQFF.

This clone appeared a few times. The chain recombines TRBV5-1 with TRBJ2-2; tentative D call: TRBD1 (5 bases). The CDR3 spans 16 residues. The germline V and J ends were trimmed by 0 bases and 0 bases, with 9 bases remaining between them. Looked up from germline, CDR1 is SGHRS and CDR2 is YFSETQ. This CDR3 is CASSLVRTTNTGELFF. The CDR3 DNA follows: TGCGCCAGCAGCTTGGTGCGGACAACGAACACCGGGGAGCTGTTTTTT. Variable domain in full (rest from reference TRBV5-1 and TRBJ2-2): KAGVTQTPRYLIKTRGQQVTLSCSPISGHRSVSWYQQTPGQGLQFLFEYFSETQRNKGNFPGRFSGRQFSNSRSEMNVSTLELGDSALYLCASSLVRTTNTGELFFGEGSRLTVL.

V and J are TRBV7-9 and TRBJ1-1; 7 nucleotides match TRBD1. Germline V gene sequence: CDR1 SEHNR, CDR2 FQNEAQ (reference sequence). This CDR3 has 14 residues. J gave up 1 base and V 3 bases, and 2 bases lay outside the gene matches. DNA for the CDR3: TGTGCCAGCAGCTTTAGGACAGGGAACACTGAAGCTTTCTTT. Encoded protein: CASSFRTGNTEAFF.

Of note for this clone: One end of the junction does not line up with germline, which may come from a read error. The V call is TRBV5-4, the J call TRBJ2-3, with D possibly being TRBD2 (5 bases). Germline CDR1 is SGHNT and CDR2 is YYREEE (reference sequence). The CDR3 is made up of 15 amino acids. The CDR3 loop is CASRLAGFGTDTQYF. The CDR3 region has the DNA TGTGCCAGCAGGTTGGCGGGTTTTGGCACAGATACGCAGTATTTT. Together with reference TRBV5-4 and TRBJ2-3, the CDR3 gives the full variable domain: ETGVTQSPTHLIKTRGQQVTLRCSSQSGHNTVSWYQQALGQGPQFIFQYYREEENGRGNFPPRFSGLQFPNYSSELNVNALELDDSALYLCASRLAGFGTDTQYFGPGTRLTVL.

This clone was picked up one time. Written as DNA, the CDR3 is TGTGCCAGCAGTGAACCAGGCGTACCCTACGAGCAGTACTTC. It encodes CASSEPGVPYEQYF. The chain couples TRBV6-1 to TRBJ2-7; no definite D call. Per germline, CDR1 MNHNS and CDR2 SASEGT. This CDR3 is built from 14 residues. Trimming removed 2 bases at V and 2 bases at J, with 10 bases between.

This clone was counted only a few times. The chain uses TRBV4-1 and TRBJ1-3; D is ambiguous. Germline CDR1 and CDR2: MGHRA and YSYEKL. Trimming cost V 0 bases and J 2 bases, with 11 bases left between them. This CDR3 spans 16 amino acids. The CDR3 is CASSQEEGSAGNTIYF. For the CDR3, the DNA is TGCGCCAGCAGCCAAGAAGAGGGATCTGCTGGAAACACCATATATTTT.

The chain couples TRBV25-1 to TRBJ2-7; 8 nucleotides align to TRBD1. CDR3 length: 14 amino acids. The V gene end was trimmed by 3 bases and the J gene end by 3 bases; junction bases not matched to a gene: 4. The germline V gene encodes CDR1 MGHDK and CDR2 SYGVNS. The CDR3 bases are TGTGCCAGCAGTGACGCAGGGGGCAGCTACGAGCAGTACTTC. This sequence encodes CASSDAGGSYEQYF.

This chain connects TRBV2 to TRBJ1-2; 8 bases align to TRBD1. The CDR3 loop spans 15 amino acids. V was clipped by 6 bases and J by 2 bases; unmatched bases: 8. Germline V gene sequence: CDR1 SNHLY, CDR2 FYNNEI. CDR3 sequence: CASRLQGVGNYGYTF. The CDR3 DNA follows: TGTGCCAGCAGATTACAGGGGGTGGGGAACTATGGCTACACCTTC.

This rearrangement joins TRBV28 to TRBJ1-2; D is uncertain. V shed 3 bases and J shed 6 bases, with 8 bases lying between them. Germline CDR1 and CDR2: MDHEN and SYDVKM. This CDR3 spans 12 amino acids. CDR3 loop: CASSFGGNGYTF. DNA of the CDR3: TGTGCCAGCAGTTTTGGCGGAAATGGCTACACCTTC.

Details on this clone: Other nucleotide sequences in the sample specify the same CDR3. The genes are TRBV5-6 and TRBJ2-7, with D tentatively TRBD1 (6 bases). Germline loops: CDR1 SGHDT, CDR2 YYEEEE. The CDR3 is made up of 15 amino acids. V was clipped by 0 bases and J by 1 base, with 11 bases between them. The DNA for the CDR3 is TGTGCCAGCAGCTTGGGTCCAGGGGAATCCTACGAGCAGTACTTC. This sequence encodes CASSLGPGESYEQYF.

J is TRBJ2-5 and V is TRBV6-4; the D gene is possibly TRBD1 (5 bases). The CDR3 extends over 10 amino acids. The germline gives CDR1 MRHNA, CDR2 SNTAGT. The V end lost 8 bases, the J end lost 12 bases, and 13 bases lay between the germline ends. The CDR3 sequence: CASDKGIEYF. CDR3 in DNA: TGTGCCAGCGATAAGGGGATTGAGTACTTC.

This clone was detected a few times. The chain is built from TRBV7-2 and TRBJ1-6, with D uncertain. Germline CDR1 SGHTA, CDR2 FQGNSA. The V gene lost 1 base and the J gene lost 6 bases, with 19 bases spanning the gap. The CDR3 runs 18 residues. Here the CDR3 reads CASSLVAVHTFGNSPLHF. In nucleotides, the CDR3 is TGTGCCAGCAGCTTAGTCGCGGTACACACTTTCGGTAATTCACCCCTCCACTTT. Full variable domain (outside the CDR3, taken from reference TRBV7-2 and TRBJ1-6): GAGVSQSPSNKVTEKGKDVELRCDPISGHTALYWYRQSLGQGLEFLIYFQGNSAPDKSGLPSDRFSAERTGGSVSTLTIQRTQQEDSAVYLCASSLVAVHTFGNSPLHFGNGTRLTVT.

The sample holds a few counts of this clone. V gene TRBV7-9 combines with J gene TRBJ2-5, with 7 bases aligning to TRBD2. The V gene's germline CDR1 is SEHNR and CDR2 FQNEAQ (reference sequence). Losses at the gene ends were 5 bases for V and 4 bases for J; bases not matched to a gene: 10. The CDR3 totals 15 residues. CDR3 amino acids: CASSPPGGGLETQYF. The CDR3 DNA is TGTGCCAGCAGCCCACCTGGGGGGGGACTAGAGACCCAGTACTTC. Based on the CDR3 plus reference TRBV7-9 and TRBJ2-5, the full variable domain is DTGVSQNPRHKITKRGQNVTFRCDPISEHNRLYWYRQTLGQGPEFLTYFQNEAQLEKSRLLSDRFSAERPKGSFSTLEIQRTEQGDSAMYLCASSPPGGGLETQYFGPGTRLLVL.

This clone was seen a handful of times. The chain couples TRBV13 to TRBJ1-2, with a weak D call TRBD1 (5 bases). The CDR3 spans 15 residues. Trimming left V 5 bases short and J 8 bases short, with 21 bases between. Germline CDR1 and CDR2: PRHDT and FYEKMQ (reference sequence). The CDR3 is CASSLYGLRGSGYTF. In DNA, the CDR3 is TGTGCCAGCAGCCTTTACGGACTGCGGGGGAGCGGCTACACCTTC.

The sample holds a few counts of this clone. The V and J genes are TRBV9 and TRBJ2-2, with D tentatively TRBD1 (5 bases). CDR3 length: 14 residues. The V gene's germline CDR1 is SGDLS and CDR2 YYNGEE. Trimming took off 5 bases at V and 4 bases at J, with 12 bases between the two ends. The CDR3: CASRAGSGTGELFF. DNA of the CDR3: TGTGCCAGCAGAGCAGGGTCGGGCACCGGGGAGCTGTTTTTT.

The chain couples TRBV18 to TRBJ1-1, with TRBD1 matching 8 bases. Germline assignment: CDR1 KGHSH and CDR2 LQKENI. Germline trimming cut 1 base from V and 4 bases from J; bases unmatched to any gene: 14. The CDR3 sequence is 18 residues long. The CDR3 nucleotides read TGTGCCAGCTCACCACGGATATGGACAGGGCAAGGGGGCACTGAAGCTTTCTTT. Translating it yields CASSPRIWTGQGGTEAFF.